These 18 T cell receptor beta chains came from one sample sequenced in a study of response to subunit inactivated influenza vaccine. Each CDR3 protein is one row after TCRdb ran MiXCR on the RT-PCR reads. This sample has 650,000 to 850,000 distinct CDR3 sequences, with around 13% found just once. The sequencing used PBMCs from blood, collected 14 to 15 days before vaccination. Every receptor here comes from a middle-aged man who received an inactivated influenza vaccine.

This sequence joins TRBV27 and TRBJ1-6; a weak D match, TRBD1 (6 bases). Trimming shortened V by 10 bases and J by 9 bases, and 19 bases separated the two germline ends. CDR1 and CDR2 (germline): MNHEY, SMNVEV (reference sequence). The CDR3 spans 14 residues. The CDR3 DNA follows: TGTGCCACGAGGGGGTGGACAGAGGCTTCACCCCTCCACTTT. As protein: CATRGWTEASPLHF.

This clonotype turned up a few times. This chain joins TRBV10-3 and TRBJ2-3, with TRBD2 matching over 8 bases. This CDR3 spans 15 amino acids. The V segment lost 4 bases and the J segment 6 bases; nucleotides outside the gene matches: 9. Per germline, CDR1 ENHRY and CDR2 SYGVKD. The CDR3 bases are TGTGCCATCAGTGGGGTTCGGGAGGGCCGGGATACGCAGTATTTT. Protein sequence: CAISGVREGRDTQYF.

This clonotype was seen at least ten times. The chain recombines TRBV12-3 or TRBV12-4 with TRBJ1-4; 8 bases agree with TRBD1. The V segment lost 8 bases and the J segment 7 bases; nucleotides outside the gene matches: 6. This CDR3 has 13 amino acids. Here the CDR3 DNA reads TGTGCCAGCCGGACAGGGAGAGGTGAAAAACTGTTTTTT. It encodes CASRTGRGEKLFF.

This clonotype occurred a few times. The rearrangement links TRBV6-5 to TRBJ2-7, with D tentatively TRBD1 (6 bases). This CDR3 has 14 amino acids. Germline CDR1 is MNHEY and CDR2 is SVGAGI. Trimming took 5 bases from V and 3 from J, leaving 14 bases between them. The CDR3 DNA follows: TGTGCCAGCAGTCTACAGGGAGAGTACTACGAGCAGTACTTC. Translating gives CASSLQGEYYEQYF.

The CDR3 nucleotides read TGCAGCGTTGAAGACAGGGGAACGCTTAACTATGGCTACACCTTC. This gives the protein CSVEDRGTLNYGYTF. The chain employs TRBV29-1 and TRBJ1-2, with D perhaps TRBD1 (6 bases). V was shortened by 0 bases and J by 1 base, with 12 bases between the two germline ends. This CDR3 is 15 amino acids long. In germline, CDR1 is SQVTM, CDR2 ANQGSEA.

This clonotype was seen a few times. The CDR3 spells CASRLSGTSGSSEQFF. In DNA form, the CDR3 reads TGTGCCAGCAGACTCTCCGGGACTAGCGGGAGCTCTGAGCAGTTCTTC. The chain has TRBV12-3 or TRBV12-4 and TRBJ2-1, with 14 bases identical to TRBD2. This CDR3 has 16 residues. V gave up 6 bases and J gave up 9 bases; unmatched junction bases: 10.

There are a few counts of this clonotype. This chain connects TRBV2 to TRBJ2-4; 10 nucleotides align to TRBD2. V lost 7 bases, J lost 4 bases, and 7 bases stayed unmatched. CDR3 size: 15 residues. The germline V gene has CDR1 SNHLY and CDR2 FYNNEI. The chain's CDR3 is CASTGGGLAKNIQYF. In nucleotides, the CDR3 is TGTGCCAGCACCGGGGGGGGACTAGCGAAAAACATTCAGTACTTC.

This clonotype was counted a few times. V is TRBV7-2 and J is TRBJ2-6; unclear D gene. The CDR3 contains 13 residues. The V end lost 5 bases, the J end lost 13 bases, and 15 bases lay between the germline ends. Looked up from germline, CDR1 is SGHTA and CDR2 is FQGNSA. In nucleotides, the CDR3 is TGTGCCAGCAGCCTTACTACCGTCAAGGTCCTGACTTTC. Translation: CASSLTTVKVLTF.

This clonotype was found once. The chain is built from TRBV7-2 and TRBJ1-4, with D unclear. Trimming left V 5 bases short and J 5 bases short, with 12 bases between. This CDR3 is built from 14 residues. In germline, CDR1 is SGHTA, CDR2 FQGNSA. The CDR3, as DNA: TGTGCCAGCAGCCCGACGGGCTTCAATGAAAAACTGTTTTTT. Translated, it gives CASSPTGFNEKLFF. The full variable domain, completed using reference TRBV7-2 and TRBJ1-4, is GAGVSQSPSNKVTEKGKDVELRCDPISGHTALYWYRQSLGQGLEFLIYFQGNSAPDKSGLPSDRFSAERTGGSVSTLTIQRTQQEDSAVYLCASSPTGFNEKLFFGSGTQLSVL.

This clonotype occurred many times. The chain combines TRBV7-6 with TRBJ2-3; 8 bases map to TRBD2. J gave up 2 bases and V 1 base, and 20 bases lay outside the gene matches. The germline V gene has CDR1 SGHVS and CDR2 FNYEAQ. The CDR3 covers 21 residues. The CDR3 DNA is TGTGCCAGCAGCTTAGAGGATTTAGGGACTAGTATAGTACCACACACAGATACGCAGTATTTT. This codes for CASSLEDLGTSIVPHTDTQYF.

This clonotype was observed a few times. The chain employs TRBV28 and TRBJ1-6; 7 bases are shared with TRBD1. V was pared by 7 bases and J by 0 bases, with 3 bases of the junction left unmatched. Germline-derived CDR1 and CDR2 are MDHEN and SYDVKM. This CDR3 has 15 amino acids. The CDR3: CASTRQGSYNSPLHF. As DNA, the CDR3 is TGTGCCAGCACCAGACAGGGCTCCTATAATTCACCCCTCCACTTT. Combining the CDR3 with reference TRBV28 and TRBJ1-6 gives the whole variable domain DVKVTQSSRYLVKRTGEKVFLECVQDMDHENMFWYRQDPGLGLRLIYFSYDVKMKEKGDIPEGYSVSREKKERFSLILESASTNQTSMYLCASTRQGSYNSPLHFGNGTRLTVT.

The chain links TRBV29-1 to TRBJ1-1; 8 positions match TRBD1. Germline values: CDR1 SQVTM, CDR2 ANQGSEA. The CDR3 consists of 13 residues. V lost 8 bases, J lost 0 bases, and 5 bases stayed unmatched. The CDR3: CSSWGQVNTEAFF. The CDR3 DNA follows: TGCAGCTCTTGGGGACAGGTGAACACTGAAGCTTTCTTT.

The table lists this clonotype with a few counts. The chain couples TRBV12-3 or TRBV12-4 to TRBJ1-1, with D maybe TRBD1 (5 bases). V was shortened by 6 bases and J by 3 bases, with 14 bases between the two germline ends. The CDR3 has 14 residues. CDR3 sequence reads: CASSPQAGHTEAFF. As DNA, the CDR3 is TGTGCCAGCAGCCCCCAGGCAGGGCACACTGAAGCTTTCTTT.

This clonotype was found a few times. This chain joins TRBV27 and TRBJ2-2; 13 bases are a match to TRBD2. J gave up 2 bases and V 8 bases, and 5 bases lay outside the gene matches. Germline V CDR1 and CDR2: MNHEY, SMNVEV (reference sequence). This CDR3 has 16 residues. CDR3 loop: CASGMGLAGNTGELFF. CDR3 DNA sequence: TGTGCCAGCGGCATGGGACTAGCGGGAAACACCGGGGAGCTGTTTTTT.

This clonotype appeared a few times. The chain recombines TRBV20-1 with TRBJ1-4, with D tentatively TRBD1 (6 bases). Between the trimmed V and J ends, which lost 5 bases and 8 bases, there was a span of 15 bases. Per germline, CDR1 DFQATT and CDR2 SNEGSKA (reference sequence). The CDR3 is 13 residues long. CDR3 DNA sequence: TGCAGTGCTCAAGGGGGGCCAGGGGAAAAACTGTTTTTT. Residues: CSAQGGPGEKLFF.

The rearrangement uses TRBV11-2 and TRBJ2-2, with a possible D match to TRBD1 (5 bases). V was trimmed by 4 bases and J by 4 bases, leaving 13 bases between them. This CDR3 has 15 amino acids. Germline assignment: CDR1 SGHAT and CDR2 FQNNGV. CDR3 residues: CASSWGSRITGELFF. CDR3 DNA sequence: TGTGCCAGCAGCTGGGGCTCCAGAATCACCGGGGAGCTGTTTTTT. Looking up the rest from reference TRBV11-2 and TRBJ2-2 gives the full variable domain: EAGVAQSPRYKIIEKRQSVAFWCNPISGHATLYWYQQILGQGPKLLIQFQNNGVVDDSQLPKDRFSAERLKGVDSTLKIQPAKLEDSAVYLCASSWGSRITGELFFGEGSRLTVL.

The chain employs TRBV25-1 and TRBJ2-3; a weak D match, TRBD1 (6 bases). This CDR3 has 17 amino acids. Germline values: CDR1 MGHDK, CDR2 SYGVNS. Deletions cut 1 base from V and 5 bases from J, with 19 bases between. CDR3 sequence: CASSEFTLTKGGDTQYF. The CDR3 nucleotides read TGTGCCAGCAGTGAATTCACGCTTACGAAAGGGGGAGATACGCAGTATTTT.

The CDR3 protein is CASSLLAGGFSIGNEQFF. CDR3 bases: TGTGCCAGCAGTCTGCTAGCGGGGGGGTTCAGCATTGGCAATGAGCAGTTCTTC. The chain carries TRBV11-3 and TRBJ2-1; 12 bases line up with TRBD2. The CDR3 spans 18 residues. Germline V lookup: CDR1 SGHNT, CDR2 YENEEA. The junction had 15 bases not matched to a gene; V was cut back by 6 bases and J by 6 bases.